This T cell receptor (beta chain) originates from a study of T cells in Graves' hyperthyroidism and ophthalmopathy. Study overall: Peripheral blood samples were taken at initial diagnosis, prior to any treatment. Study-level findings and limits: Ophthalmopathy was identified by the model a median 6.5 months ahead of onset.

This clonotype was seen ten or more times. Its antigen is still unknown. Amplification of TCR beta CDR3 regions was performed using RNA transcripts as template. Researchers ran a first-round RT-PCR on the TCR CDR3 using the HTBI primer set. MiXCR was run by TCRdb on the multiplex PCR reads, yielding one entry per CDR3 protein. The sample holds approximately 400,000 distinct CDR3 sequences, 19% seen once. The CDR3 runs to 15 residues. Germline V gene data show CDR1 as MGHRA and CDR2 as YSYEKL. J gave up 8 bases and V 1 base, and 10 bases lay outside the gene matches. This receptor was taken from a young woman with Graves' hyperthyroidism. V and J are TRBV4-1 and TRBJ1-2, with TRBD1 matching 7 bases. Sequencing was done on a sample of blood. CDR3 residues: CASSQAAKGARGYTF. CDR3 in DNA: TGCGCCAGCAGCCAAGCGGCGAAGGGGGCGCGCGGCTACACCTTC.